This T cell receptor (beta chain) was recorded in a study of T-cell memory formation after mild COVID-19. General study findings and limits: Whether day 37 second-wave clones are SARS-CoV-2-specific was not confirmed. Mostly located in CM and EM were contracting CD4+ clones, with contracting CD8+ clones located in EMRA.

For this clonotype: What it binds is not known.

Researchers used 5'RACE with constant-segment primers to make TCR alpha and TCR beta cDNA libraries that carry sample barcodes and UMIs. TCRdb reprocessed the 5' RACE reads with MiXCR, giving one entry per CDR3 protein. The sample lists around 400,000 distinct CDR3 sequences, around 24% occurring once. Sequencing was performed on PBMCs or a T cell subset sorted from them (not recorded which). The TCR originated in an adult woman who had mild COVID-19 (a few samples of this study predate the infection). Cell type and time point are not known.

As DNA, the CDR3 is TGTGCTAGTGGTTTGGTACTATCGGGAGCGGCCTTGGGAGAGACCCAGTACTTC. Translation: CASGLVLSGAALGETQYF. The gene calls are TRBV12-5 and TRBJ2-5; maybe TRBD2 (6 bases). The V end was cut by 0 bases, the J end by 4 bases, with 21 bases between. Germline V gives CDR1 LGHNT, CDR2 FRNRAP. The CDR3 totals 18 residues. Complete variable domain (other parts from reference TRBV12-5 and TRBJ2-5): DARVTQTPRHKVTEMGQEVTMRCQPILGHNTVFWYRQTMMQGLELLAYFRNRAPLDDSGMPKDRFSAEMPDATLATLKIQPSEPRDSAVYFCASGLVLSGAALGETQYFGPGTRLLVL.